This T cell receptor (beta chain) was profiled in a study of blood T cell repertoires in COVID-19 (dated by TCRdb to the early 2020s). Concerning the study at large: Samples from collaborators originated in the United States, Italy and Spain and spanned both the acute and convalescent phases of COVID-19. The prospective study material was composed of cDNA or gDNA derived from T cells, B-cell-depleted T cells, or PBMCs. The repertoires were made available in a free public database intended to serve as a resource for research on the immune response to SARS-CoV-2. The sample metadata nearly always contained a de-identified subject ID, COVID-19 status, age in years and sex. Samples were obtained from the ongoing ImmuneRACE study (first 160 participants) and from 1,254 subjects provided by 6 global collaborators. Where available, HLA class I and class II types were obtained from metadata supplied by the sample provider rather than from assay-based typing. The dataset comprised deeply sampled blood TCRbeta repertoires from subjects exposed to, actively infected with, or recovered from COVID-19.

TCRbeta CDR3 regions were amplified from genomic DNA by means of the immunoSEQ Assay, a bias-controlled multiplex PCR. On the study's bioinformatics: The number of nucleated cells in each sample was estimated by amplification of reference gene primers within the assay. Sequence reads were collapsed and filtered to measure the absolute abundance of every unique TCRbeta CDR3 rearrangement. For each sample, productive Simpson clonality was calculated as the square root of Simpson's diversity index across productive rearrangements. TCRdb carries this immuneACCESS record with in-frame sequences only. Its versions omit some clonotypes, under half of them owing to an unresolved V gene in the studies checked, with the rest unexplained. Clone size and V and J calls were adopted from that table, with D and trimming inferred from the DNA. The sample table lists 100,000 to 120,000 clones, more than 65% of them with a count of one. The ten largest account for about 4.1% of the sample.

Notes on this clone: This clone's antigen is unknown. Base qualities were left out, and no much larger clone turns up one base away.

V has 6 bases trimmed and J has 5 bases trimmed; junction bases matching no gene number 10. The CDR3 runs 15 amino acids, cysteine and phenylalanine included. CDR3 DNA only is kept here, 45 bases in frame from base 1. According to the germline V gene, CDR1 reads MNHEY and CDR2 reads SVGAGI. Collaborating institutions collected whole blood in K2EDTA tubes following their own protocols. For TCRbeta analysis, collaborators shipped samples in one of three forms: frozen whole blood, isolated PBMCs, or DNA extracted from either of those sample types. Broader findings and caveats from the paper: How much clinical and demographic metadata was included differed by source and by participant, and the metadata was provided uncurated.

The clonotype was recovered from a woman older than 75 with acute or convalescent COVID-19. The chain is assembled from TRBV6-5 and TRBJ1-2, with TRBD1 identical over 9 junction bases. The specimen was peripheral blood. The CDR3 region reads CASRLPGQGYYGYTF. The DNA sequence follows: TGTGCCAGCAGATTACCGGGACAGGGTTATTATGGCTACACCTTC.